This entry is about one T cell receptor beta chain. The data originate from a study of OX40 agonist ivuxolimab in advanced cancers. Study details: Eligibility admitted prior anti-PD-1, anti-PD-L1 or anti-CTLA-4 therapy; 35% to 40% had some.

TCRdb keeps only in-frame clones here, not all; method: immunoSEQ multiplex PCR. There are about 62,000 clones in the sample; nearly 95% occur only once, and roughly 13% lies in the top ten. The germline V gene has CDR1 SEHNR and CDR2 FQNEAQ (reference sequence). This CDR3 contains 14 residues. The J segment lost 4 bases and the V segment lost 5 bases, leaving 6 bases of the junction unmatched. V and J are TRBV7-9 and TRBJ1-2; 8 nucleotides agree with TRBD1. The sequenced sample was CD4+ or CD8+ T cells sorted from blood, obtained in a trial of the OX40 agonist ivuxolimab. The sequence came from an adult with an advanced solid tumor such as melanoma, head and neck, liver or kidney cancer. The CDR3 DNA follows: TGTGCCAGCAGCACCCCCGGACAGGGCTATGGCTACACCTTC. Translated, it gives CASSTPGQGYGYTF.